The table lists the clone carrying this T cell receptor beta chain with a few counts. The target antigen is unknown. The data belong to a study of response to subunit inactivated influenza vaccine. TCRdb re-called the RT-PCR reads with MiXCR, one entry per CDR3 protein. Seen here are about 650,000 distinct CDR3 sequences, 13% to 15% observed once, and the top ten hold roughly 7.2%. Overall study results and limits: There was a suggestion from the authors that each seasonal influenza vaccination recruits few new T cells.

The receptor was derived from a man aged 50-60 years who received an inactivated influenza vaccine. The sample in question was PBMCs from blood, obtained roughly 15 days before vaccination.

The CDR3 region has the DNA TGCGCCAGCAGCCAAGCTAGCGGTCGTACTAACTATGGCTACACCTTC. This gives the protein CASSQASGRTNYGYTF. The chain links TRBV4-1 to TRBJ1-2; D call uncertain. With 1 base removed from V and 0 bases from J, the gap between germline ends came to 12 bases. Germline V gene data show CDR1 as MGHRA and CDR2 as YSYEKL. The CDR3 has 16 amino acids.